These 10 T cell receptor beta chains were sequenced from one sample in a study of blood T cells in healthy people across ages. Sample-barcoded 5' priming and a J-beta primer mix drove a second PCR of about 6 to 12 cycles. One entry per CDR3 protein results from TCRdb running MiXCR on the 5' RACE reads. The sample has about 1.6 million distinct CDR3 sequences, 34% seen once; the top ten hold about 11%. The sample comprised blood. The receptor source for this set is a woman younger than 45 in good health.

V usage is TRBV5-1 and J usage is TRBJ2-1; the match to TRBD1 covers 10 bases. The CDR3 covers 16 residues. From germline, CDR1 is SGHRS and CDR2 YFSETQ. With V trimmed by 0 bases and J by 6 bases, 6 bases remained unmatched. CDR3 region: CASSLEGQGSRNEQFF. The CDR3, as DNA: TGCGCCAGCAGCTTGGAGGGACAGGGGTCACGCAATGAGCAGTTCTTC.

This clonotype was seen a single time. The genes are TRBV12-3 or TRBV12-4 and TRBJ2-3; perhaps TRBD1 as D (6 bases). The CDR3 is 16 residues long. Deletions cut 6 bases from V and 0 bases from J, with 16 bases between. The CDR3 loop is CASSPRQDGSTDTQYF. The CDR3 DNA is TGTGCCAGCAGCCCCCGACAGGATGGGAGCACAGATACGCAGTATTTT.

This chain joins TRBV10-3 and TRBJ2-1, with D maybe TRBD2 (6 bases). Looked up from germline, CDR1 is ENHRY and CDR2 is SYGVKD. Trimming stripped 6 bases from V and 3 bases from J, with 24 bases between. CDR3 length: 18 amino acids. The CDR3 loop reads CAISHNLLGREIYNEQFF. The CDR3 nucleotides are TGTGCCATCAGCCACAACTTGTTGGGTCGGGAGATCTACAATGAGCAGTTCTTC.

The chain carries TRBV7-6 and TRBJ2-1, with 10 bases aligning to TRBD2. Germline V gene lookup returns CDR1 SGHVS and CDR2 FNYEAQ. This CDR3 region has 20 residues. Trimming at V came to 5 bases and at J to 0 bases, leaving 16 bases not matched to a gene. The CDR3 coding sequence is TGTGCCAGCAGCGACATAGGGCTAGCGGGGGTTTCCAGCTCCTACAATGAGCAGTTCTTC. Protein: CASSDIGLAGVSSSYNEQFF.

This clonotype has at least ten counts. This chain links TRBV10-1 with TRBJ2-7; D is perhaps TRBD1 (6 bases). V gave up 6 bases and J gave up 0 bases, with 15 bases separating them. CDR3 length equals 15 residues. Germline-derived CDR1 and CDR2 are WNHNN and SYGVQD (reference sequence). The CDR3 DNA follows: TGCGCCAGCAGGAAAAGACAGGAGAGCTCCTACGAGCAGTACTTC. This sequence encodes CASRKRQESSYEQYF.

The chain couples TRBV2 to TRBJ2-1, with a possible D match to TRBD2 (5 bases). The germline V gene has CDR1 SNHLY and CDR2 FYNNEI. Trimming removed 5 bases from V and 2 bases from J, with 13 bases in between. The CDR3 contains 15 residues. The DNA for the CDR3 is TGTGCCAGCAGTAACCCCTCCGGGACCTACAATGAGCAGTTCTTC. It yields the protein CASSNPSGTYNEQFF.

This clonotype was counted a few times. The chain joins TRBV12-3 or TRBV12-4 to TRBJ2-1, with 8 bases fitting TRBD2. This CDR3 spans 15 amino acids. With 7 bases clipped from V and 6 bases from J, the junction kept 11 bases outside the gene matches. The CDR3 is CASTQTSGALNEQFF. The CDR3, as DNA: TGTGCCAGCACCCAAACTAGCGGAGCCCTCAATGAGCAGTTCTTC.

The gene calls are TRBV27 and TRBJ2-3; no definite D call. Germline V gene sequence: CDR1 MNHEY, CDR2 SMNVEV (reference sequence). This CDR3 contains 16 residues. Trimming cost V 3 bases and J 0 bases, with 13 bases left between them. CDR3 loop: CASSFTPRSSTDTQYF. The CDR3 bases are TGTGCCAGCAGTTTCACACCTAGGAGTAGCACAGATACGCAGTATTTT.

V is TRBV10-3 and J is TRBJ1-1; maybe TRBD1 (5 bases). Trimming took 7 bases from V and 2 from J, leaving 14 bases between them. The CDR3 runs 14 residues. CDR1 is ENHRY, CDR2 SYGVKD, per germline. Here the CDR3 reads CAIKGFGHNTEAFF. In DNA form, the CDR3 reads TGTGCCATCAAGGGTTTCGGACATAACACTGAAGCTTTCTTT.

This clonotype was seen more than once but under ten times. V usage is TRBV21-1 and J usage is TRBJ2-5; TRBD1, the D gene given by the table, was not confirmed from the DNA. TRBV21-1 is labeled a pseudogene. CDR3 length: 15 amino acids. This CDR3 is CASSSLGGLRETQYF. CDR3 nucleotides: TGTGCCAGCAGCTCCTTAGGGGGCCTCCGAGAGACCCAGTACTTC.